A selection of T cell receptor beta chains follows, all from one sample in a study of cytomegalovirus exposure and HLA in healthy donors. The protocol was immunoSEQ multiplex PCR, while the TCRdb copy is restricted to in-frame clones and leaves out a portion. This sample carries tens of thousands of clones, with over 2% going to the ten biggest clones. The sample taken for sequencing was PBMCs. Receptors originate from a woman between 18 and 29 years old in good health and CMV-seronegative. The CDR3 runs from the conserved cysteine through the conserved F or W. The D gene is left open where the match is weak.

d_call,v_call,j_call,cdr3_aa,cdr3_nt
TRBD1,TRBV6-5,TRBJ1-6,CASSLKDRGRSPLHF,TGTGCCAGCAGCTTAAAGGACAGGGGACGCTCACCCCTCCACTTT
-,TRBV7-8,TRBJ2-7,CASSSDARGRSSYEQYF,TGTGCCAGCAGCTCCGACGCCCGGGGAAGGAGCTCCTACGAGCAGTACTTC
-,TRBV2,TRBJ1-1,CASSGLLETEAFF,TGTGCCAGCAGTGGCCTCTTGGAGACTGAAGCTTTCTTT
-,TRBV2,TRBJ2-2,CASSAEFGELFF,TGTGCCAGCAGTGCTGAGTTCGGGGAGCTGTTTTTT
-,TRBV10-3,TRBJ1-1,CAISGVSSEAFF,TGTGCCATCAGTGGAGTAAGCTCGGAAGCTTTCTTT
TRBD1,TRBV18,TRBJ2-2,CASSPRTGNTGELFF,TGTGCCAGCTCACCTCGGACAGGAAACACCGGGGAGCTGTTTTTT
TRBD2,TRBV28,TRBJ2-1,CASTGGSRDEQFF,TGTGCCAGCACGGGAGGGAGTCGAGATGAGCAGTTCTTC
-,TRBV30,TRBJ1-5,CAWSVGQGWNQPQHF,TGTGCCTGGAGTGTAGGGCAGGGATGGAATCAGCCCCAGCATTTT
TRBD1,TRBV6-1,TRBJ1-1,CASSDGTGPGTEAFF,TGTGCCAGCAGTGATGGGACAGGGCCAGGCACTGAAGCTTTCTTT
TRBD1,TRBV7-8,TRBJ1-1,CASSLVQGGTEAFF,TGTGCCAGCAGCTTAGTACAGGGGGGCACTGAAGCTTTCTTT
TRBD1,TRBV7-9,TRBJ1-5,CASSFTGGGQPQHF,TGTGCCAGCAGCTTCACAGGGGGCGGTCAGCCCCAGCATTTT
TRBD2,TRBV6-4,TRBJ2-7,CASSNGLAGASSSYEQYF,TGTGCCAGCAGCAACGGACTAGCGGGAGCAAGCAGCTCCTACGAGCAGTACTTC
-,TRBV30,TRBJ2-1,CAWSPQAGRSNEQFF,TGTGCCTGGAGTCCTCAGGCAGGGAGGAGCAATGAGCAGTTCTTC
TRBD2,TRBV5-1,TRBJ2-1,CASSSGTSGGWDDEQFF,TGCGCCAGCAGCTCCGGGACTAGCGGGGGGTGGGACGATGAGCAGTTCTTC
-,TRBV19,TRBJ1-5,CASSMWAANQPQHF,TGTGCCAGTAGTATGTGGGCCGCCAATCAGCCCCAGCATTTT
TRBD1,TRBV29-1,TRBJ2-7,CSAGQGVGYEQYF,TGCAGCGCTGGACAGGGGGTAGGGTACGAGCAGTACTTC
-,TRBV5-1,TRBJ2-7,CASSLNLGRGDYEQYF,TGCGCCAGCAGCTTGAATCTGGGCAGGGGTGACTACGAGCAGTACTTC
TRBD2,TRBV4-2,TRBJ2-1,CASSQDLTGGYNEQFF,TGTGCCAGCAGCCAAGATCTCACGGGAGGGTACAATGAGCAGTTCTTC
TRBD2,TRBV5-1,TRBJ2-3,CASSYSGGAAGTQYF,TGCGCCAGCAGCTATAGCGGGGGGGCCGCAGGCACGCAGTATTTT
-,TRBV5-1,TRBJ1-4,CASSLAVGAKWDF,TGCGCCAGCAGCTTGGCCGTAGGGGCGAAATGGGATTTT
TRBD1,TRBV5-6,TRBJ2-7,CASSFVSPAARGLRREQYF,TGTGCCAGCAGCTTCGTTTCCCCGGCGGCCAGGGGGCTAAGACGCGAGCAGTACTTC
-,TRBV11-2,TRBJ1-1,CASSLLGTEAFF,TGTGCCAGCAGCCTTCTAGGCACTGAAGCTTTCTTT
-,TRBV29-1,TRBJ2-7,CSVLVYEQYF,TGCAGCGTTTTAGTCTACGAGCAGTACTTC
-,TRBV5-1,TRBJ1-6,CASSPDTLGSPLHF,TGCGCCAGCAGCCCGGACACCCTCGGGTCACCCCTCCACTTT
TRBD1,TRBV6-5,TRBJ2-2,CASSRTGVPGELFF,TGTGCCAGCAGCAGGACAGGGGTCCCCGGGGAGCTGTTTTTT
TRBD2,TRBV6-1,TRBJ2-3,CASSEAAGEWADTQYF,TGTGCCAGCAGTGAAGCAGCGGGAGAGTGGGCAGATACGCAGTATTTT
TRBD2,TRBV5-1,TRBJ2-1,CASSLFQRGAYNEQFF,TGCGCCAGCAGCTTGTTCCAGCGGGGGGCTTACAATGAGCAGTTCTTC
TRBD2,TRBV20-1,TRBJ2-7,CSASTPGLEYF,TGCAGTGCTTCCACTCCGGGACTAGAGTACTTC
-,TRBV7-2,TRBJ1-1,CASSPGTWNTEAFF,TGTGCCAGCAGCCCCGGGACATGGAACACTGAAGCTTTCTTT
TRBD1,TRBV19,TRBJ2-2,CASRSLDRRTGELFF,TGTGCCAGTAGGTCACTGGACAGGCGCACCGGGGAGCTGTTTTTT
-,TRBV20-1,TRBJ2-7,CSARGPREQYF,TGCAGTGCTAGAGGTCCGCGGGAGCAGTACTTC
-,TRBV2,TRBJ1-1,CASNSQGGLNTEAFF,TGTGCCAGCAACAGCCAGGGTGGGCTGAACACTGAAGCTTTCTTT
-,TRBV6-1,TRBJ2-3,CASSGGLSTDTQYF,TGTGCCAGCAGTGGGGGCCTGAGCACAGATACGCAGTATTTT
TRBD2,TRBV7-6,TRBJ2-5,CASSLVGGGARETQYF,TGTGCCAGCAGCCTAGTGGGCGGGGGGGCCAGGGAGACCCAGTACTTC
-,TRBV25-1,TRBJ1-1,CASSEYSRAREAFF,TGTGCCAGCAGTGAATATTCCCGCGCACGGGAAGCTTTCTTT
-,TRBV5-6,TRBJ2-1,CASSLELRGEQFF,TGTGCCAGCAGCTTGGAATTGCGAGGTGAGCAGTTCTTC
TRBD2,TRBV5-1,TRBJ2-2,CASSLIAGGPGELFF,TGCGCCAGCAGCTTGATAGCGGGGGGCCCGGGGGAGCTGTTTTTT
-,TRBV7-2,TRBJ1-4,CASSFGRGAGEKLFF,TGTGCCAGCAGCTTTGGGCGGGGCGCGGGTGAAAAACTGTTTTTT
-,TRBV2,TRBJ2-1,CASSEGRPLRFF,TGTGCCAGCAGTGAAGGCAGGCCATTGCGGTTCTTC
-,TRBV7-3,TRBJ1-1,CASSLTRGNTEAFF,TGTGCCAGCAGCTTAACACGGGGGAACACTGAAGCTTTCTTT
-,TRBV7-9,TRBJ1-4,CASSTRTAYNEKLFF,TGTGCCAGCAGCACCCGGACAGCCTATAATGAAAAACTGTTTTTT